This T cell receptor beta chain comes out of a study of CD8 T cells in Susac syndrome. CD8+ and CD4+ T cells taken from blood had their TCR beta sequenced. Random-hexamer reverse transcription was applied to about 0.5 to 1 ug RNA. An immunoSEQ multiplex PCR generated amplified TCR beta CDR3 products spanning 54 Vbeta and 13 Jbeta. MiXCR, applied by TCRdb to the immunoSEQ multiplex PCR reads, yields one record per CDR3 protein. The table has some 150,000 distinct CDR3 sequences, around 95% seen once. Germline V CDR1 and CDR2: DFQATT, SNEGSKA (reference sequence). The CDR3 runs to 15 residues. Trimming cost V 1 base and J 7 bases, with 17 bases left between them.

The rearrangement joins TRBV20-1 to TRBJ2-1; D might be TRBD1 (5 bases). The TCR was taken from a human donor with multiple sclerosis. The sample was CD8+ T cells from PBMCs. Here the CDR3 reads CSARGGQGERNEQFF. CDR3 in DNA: TGCAGTGCTAGAGGGGGCCAGGGCGAGAGGAATGAGCAGTTCTTC.